A selection of T cell receptor beta chains follows, all from one sample in a study of post-analysis software for immune sequencing data. TCRdb re-analysed the PCR reads in MiXCR, keeping a single row per CDR3 protein. The sample records fewer than 700,000 distinct CDR3 sequences, roughly two fifths being singletons. Sample: blood. These receptors were collected from a girl under 18 with multiple sclerosis. The CDR3 runs from the conserved cysteine through the conserved F or W. The D gene is left open where the match is weak. Not every row has a clone size; where given, it reads once, few, many or a size class.

V gene: TRBV20-1
D gene: NA
J gene: TRBJ1-5
clone size: NA
CDR3 protein: CSARATGYNQPQHF
CDR3 DNA: TGCAGTGCTAGAGCAACAGGGTACAATCAGCCCCAGCATTTT

V gene: TRBV4-1
D gene: TRBD2
J gene: TRBJ2-7
clone size: NA
CDR3 protein: CASSQGTSGYHEQYF
CDR3 DNA: TGCGCCAGCAGCCAGGGGACTAGCGGGTACCACGAGCAGTACTTC

V gene: TRBV7-9
D gene: NA
J gene: TRBJ2-5
clone size: NA
CDR3 protein: CASSLARAFKETQYF
CDR3 DNA: TGTGCCAGCAGCTTAGCCCGGGCGTTTAAAGAGACCCAGTACTTC

V gene: TRBV10-3
D gene: TRBD1
J gene: TRBJ1-2
clone size: few
CDR3 protein: CAIRVDRDGYTF
CDR3 DNA: TGTGCCATCAGGGTGGACAGGGACGGCTACACCTTC

V gene: TRBV12-3/TRBV12-4
D gene: TRBD1
J gene: TRBJ2-1
clone size: NA
CDR3 protein: CASSTRQGRDEQFF
CDR3 DNA: TGTGCCAGCAGTACTAGACAGGGTAGGGATGAGCAGTTCTTC

V gene: TRBV4-1
D gene: TRBD2
J gene: TRBJ2-7
clone size: NA
CDR3 protein: CASSQPPWSGRSYEQYF
CDR3 DNA: TGCGCCAGCAGCCAACCCCCCTGGAGCGGGAGATCCTACGAGCAGTACTTC

V gene: TRBV7-2
D gene: TRBD1
J gene: TRBJ2-4
clone size: NA
CDR3 protein: CASSADRGNIQYF
CDR3 DNA: TGTGCCAGCAGCGCAGACAGGGGTAACATTCAGTACTTC

V gene: TRBV6-4
D gene: NA
J gene: TRBJ2-3
clone size: NA
CDR3 protein: CATTILASDTDTQYF
CDR3 DNA: TGTGCAACGACCATCCTAGCGTCGGACACAGATACGCAGTATTTT

V gene: TRBV4-1
D gene: NA
J gene: TRBJ1-5
clone size: NA
CDR3 protein: CASSQDKGQGYQPQHF
CDR3 DNA: TGCGCCAGCAGCCAAGACAAGGGTCAGGGGTACCAGCCCCAGCATTTT

V gene: TRBV6-8
D gene: NA
J gene: TRBJ2-2
clone size: once
CDR3 protein: CASIVCGELFF
CDR3 DNA: TGTGCCAGCATTGTTTGTGGGGAGCTGTTTTTT

V gene: TRBV6-4
D gene: NA
J gene: TRBJ2-3
clone size: NA
CDR3 protein: CASSHMAGTDTQYF
CDR3 DNA: TGTGCCAGCAGTCACATGGCGGGCACAGATACGCAGTATTTT

V gene: TRBV4-1
D gene: NA
J gene: TRBJ1-2
clone size: NA
CDR3 protein: CASSQDRAQTNYGYTF
CDR3 DNA: TGCGCCAGCAGCCAAGATAGAGCCCAGACTAACTATGGCTACACCTTC

V gene: TRBV6-5
D gene: TRBD1
J gene: TRBJ2-6
clone size: once
CDR3 protein: CASSYQGVSGANVLTF
CDR3 DNA: TGTGCCAGCAGTTACCAGGGGGTCTCTGGGGCCAACGTCCTGACTTTC

V gene: TRBV7-8
D gene: NA
J gene: TRBJ1-1
clone size: NA
CDR3 protein: CASSTGATEAFF
CDR3 DNA: TGTGCCAGTTCGACAGGTGCCACTGAAGCTTTCTTT

V gene: TRBV6-1
D gene: NA
J gene: TRBJ1-5
clone size: few
CDR3 protein: CASRGRGQPQHF
CDR3 DNA: TGTGCCTCCAGGGGCAGGGGTCAGCCCCAGCATTTT

V gene: TRBV7-2
D gene: TRBD2
J gene: TRBJ2-1
clone size: NA
CDR3 protein: CASSLKSGRDEQFF
CDR3 DNA: TGTGCCAGCAGCTTAAAAAGCGGGAGAGATGAGCAGTTCTTC

V gene: TRBV6-5
D gene: NA
J gene: TRBJ2-3
clone size: many
CDR3 protein: CASSPPGVVTQYF
CDR3 DNA: TGTGCCAGCAGCCCACCCGGCGTTGTAACGCAGTATTTT

V gene: TRBV7-6
D gene: NA
J gene: TRBJ2-5
clone size: few
CDR3 protein: CASKELGGHETQYF
CDR3 DNA: TGTGCCAGCAAGGAGTTGGGGGGCCACGAGACCCAGTACTTC

V gene: TRBV6-5
D gene: NA
J gene: TRBJ2-3
clone size: NA
CDR3 protein: CASSWNRVLASDTQYF
CDR3 DNA: TGTGCCAGCAGTTGGAACCGGGTGCTCGCCAGTGATACGCAGTATTTT

V gene: TRBV5-1
D gene: NA
J gene: TRBJ2-3
clone size: many
CDR3 protein: CASSLSGSTDTQYF
CDR3 DNA: TGTGCCAGCAGTTTAAGCGGGAGCACAGATACGCAGTATTTT

V gene: TRBV7-2
D gene: NA
J gene: TRBJ1-1
clone size: many
CDR3 protein: CASSLASRAEAFF
CDR3 DNA: TGTGCCAGCAGCTTAGCGTCGAGAGCTGAAGCTTTCTTT

V gene: TRBV4-2
D gene: NA
J gene: TRBJ1-6
clone size: few
CDR3 protein: CASSQDGLSYNSPLHF
CDR3 DNA: TGTGCCAGCAGCCAGGATGGGCTTTCCTATAATTCACCCCTCCACTTT

V gene: TRBV5-6
D gene: NA
J gene: TRBJ2-5
clone size: few
CDR3 protein: CASSLGPLDQETQYF
CDR3 DNA: TGTGCCAGCAGCTTGGGTCCCCTAGACCAAGAGACCCAGTACTTC

V gene: TRBV5-6
D gene: NA
J gene: TRBJ2-7
clone size: NA
CDR3 protein: CASSGIDSYEQYF
CDR3 DNA: TGTGCCAGCAGCGGAATAGACAGCTACGAGCAGTACTTC

V gene: TRBV11-3
D gene: NA
J gene: TRBJ2-7
clone size: NA
CDR3 protein: CASSSGAGPYEQYF
CDR3 DNA: TGTGCCAGCAGCTCCGGGGCAGGCCCCTACGAGCAGTACTTC

V gene: TRBV4-1
D gene: NA
J gene: TRBJ2-5
clone size: once
CDR3 protein: CASSQVLLETQYF
CDR3 DNA: TGCGCCAGCAGCCAAGTACTCTTAGAGACCCAGTACTTC

V gene: TRBV15
D gene: NA
J gene: TRBJ2-7
clone size: few
CDR3 protein: CATSRDLLGSREQYF
CDR3 DNA: TGTGCCACCAGCAGAGACCTGTTGGGCTCCCGCGAGCAGTACTTC

V gene: TRBV4-1
D gene: NA
J gene: TRBJ1-1
clone size: NA
CDR3 protein: CASSQFSGEAEAFF
CDR3 DNA: TGCGCCAGCAGCCAATTTTCAGGGGAGGCTGAAGCTTTCTTT

V gene: TRBV6-5
D gene: TRBD1
J gene: TRBJ1-1
clone size: few
CDR3 protein: CASSYRIGGQSSEAFF
CDR3 DNA: TGTGCCAGCAGTTATAGGATAGGGGGACAGAGCTCTGAAGCTTTCTTT

V gene: TRBV2
D gene: NA
J gene: TRBJ2-5
clone size: NA
CDR3 protein: CASSDSGLRVGEETQYF
CDR3 DNA: TGTGCCAGCAGTGATTCAGGACTCAGGGTGGGAGAAGAGACCCAGTACTTC

V gene: TRBV12-3/TRBV12-4
D gene: NA
J gene: TRBJ1-2
clone size: NA
CDR3 protein: CASSHNYGYTF
CDR3 DNA: TGTGCCAGCAGCCATAACTATGGCTACACCTTC